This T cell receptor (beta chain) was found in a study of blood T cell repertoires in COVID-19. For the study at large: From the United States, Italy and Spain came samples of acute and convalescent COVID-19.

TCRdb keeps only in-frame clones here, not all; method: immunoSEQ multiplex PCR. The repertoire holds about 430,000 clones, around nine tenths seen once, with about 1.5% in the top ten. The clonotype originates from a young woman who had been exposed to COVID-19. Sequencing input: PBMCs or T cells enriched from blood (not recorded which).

The CDR3 sequence: CASAGGGVGEKLFF. The DNA for the CDR3 is TGTGCCAGCGCTGGCGGGGGCGTTGGGGAAAAACTGTTTTTT. This sequence joins TRBV27 and TRBJ1-4; a weak D match, TRBD1 (6 bases). Per the germline V gene, CDR1 is MNHEY and CDR2 is SMNVEV (reference sequence). The CDR3 contains 14 residues. Deletions cut 8 bases from V and 8 bases from J, with 18 bases between.